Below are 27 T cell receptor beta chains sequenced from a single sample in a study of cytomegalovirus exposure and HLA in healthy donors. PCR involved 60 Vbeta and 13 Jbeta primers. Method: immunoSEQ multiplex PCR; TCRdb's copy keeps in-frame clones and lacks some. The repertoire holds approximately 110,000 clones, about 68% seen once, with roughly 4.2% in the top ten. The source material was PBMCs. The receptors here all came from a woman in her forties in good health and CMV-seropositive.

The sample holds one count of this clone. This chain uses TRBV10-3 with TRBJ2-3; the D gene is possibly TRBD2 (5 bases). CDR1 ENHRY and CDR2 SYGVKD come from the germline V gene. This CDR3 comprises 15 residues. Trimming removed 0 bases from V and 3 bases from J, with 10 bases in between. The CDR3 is CAISESLARTDTQYF. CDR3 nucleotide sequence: TGTGCCATCAGTGAGTCGCTAGCAAGAACAGATACGCAGTATTTT.

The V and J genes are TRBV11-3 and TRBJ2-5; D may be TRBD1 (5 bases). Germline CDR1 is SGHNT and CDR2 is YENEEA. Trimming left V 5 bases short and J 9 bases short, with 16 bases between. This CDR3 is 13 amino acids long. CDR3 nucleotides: TGTGCCAGCAGCGCGGACCCCACCAGGGCCCAGTACTTC. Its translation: CASSADPTRAQYF. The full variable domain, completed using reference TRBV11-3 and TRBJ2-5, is EAGVVQSPRYKIIEKKQPVAFWCNPISGHNTLYWYLQNLGQGPELLIRYENEEAVDDSQLPKDRFSAERLKGVDSTLKIQPAELGDSAVYLCASSADPTRAQYFGPGTRLLVL.

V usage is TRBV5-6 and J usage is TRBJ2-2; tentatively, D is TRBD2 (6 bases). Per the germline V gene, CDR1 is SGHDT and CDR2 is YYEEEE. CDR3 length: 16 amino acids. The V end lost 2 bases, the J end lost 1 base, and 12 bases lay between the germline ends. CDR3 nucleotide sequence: TGTGCCAGCAGCTTATCGTCCGGGGGGAACACCGGGGAGCTGTTTTTT. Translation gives CASSLSSGGNTGELFF.

CDR3 DNA sequence: TGTGCCAGCAGCCCAGGGGGTTACACAGATACGCAGTATTTT. Its translation is CASSPGGYTDTQYF. The chain recombines TRBV7-3 with TRBJ2-3; 7 bases are a match to TRBD1. Trimming cost V 5 bases and J 2 bases; bases outside gene matches: 4. Germline V CDR1 and CDR2: SGHTA, FQGTGA. The CDR3 spans 14 residues.

CDR3 region: CASSLAQNPNTEAFF. In DNA, the CDR3 is TGCGCCAGCAGCTTGGCTCAGAACCCTAACACTGAAGCTTTCTTT. This chain uses TRBV5-1 with TRBJ1-1; D remains ambiguous. This CDR3 spans 15 amino acids. V was trimmed by 0 bases and J by 2 bases, leaving 11 bases between them. CDR1 SGHRS and CDR2 YFSETQ come from the germline V gene.

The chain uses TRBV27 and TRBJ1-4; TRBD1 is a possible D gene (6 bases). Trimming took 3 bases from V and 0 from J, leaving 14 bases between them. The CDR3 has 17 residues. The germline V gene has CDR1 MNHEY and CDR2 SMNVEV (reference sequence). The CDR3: CASSLLGGGATNEKLFF. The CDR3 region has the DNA TGTGCCAGCAGTTTGCTAGGTGGGGGCGCAACTAATGAAAAACTGTTTTTT.

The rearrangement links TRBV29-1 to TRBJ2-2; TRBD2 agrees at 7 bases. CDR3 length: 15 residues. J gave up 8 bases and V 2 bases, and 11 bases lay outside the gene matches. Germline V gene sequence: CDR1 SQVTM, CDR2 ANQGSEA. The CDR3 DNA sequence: TGCAGCGTTGAACAGCCCCCGGGACTAAAAGGGGAGCTGTTTTTT. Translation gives CSVEQPPGLKGELFF.

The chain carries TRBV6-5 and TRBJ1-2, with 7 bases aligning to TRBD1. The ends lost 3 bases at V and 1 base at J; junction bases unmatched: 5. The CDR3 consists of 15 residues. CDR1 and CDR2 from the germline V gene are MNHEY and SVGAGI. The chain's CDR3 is CASSYRQGLNYGYTF. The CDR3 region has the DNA TGTGCCAGCAGTTATCGACAGGGACTTAACTATGGCTACACCTTC.

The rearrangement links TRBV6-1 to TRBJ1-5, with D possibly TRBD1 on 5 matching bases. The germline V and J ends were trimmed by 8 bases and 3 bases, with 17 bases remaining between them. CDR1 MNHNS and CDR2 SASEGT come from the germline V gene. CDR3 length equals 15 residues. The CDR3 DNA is TGTGCCAGCTCGCCGGAGGGACGGTTCAATCAGCCCCAGCATTTT. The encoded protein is CASSPEGRFNQPQHF.

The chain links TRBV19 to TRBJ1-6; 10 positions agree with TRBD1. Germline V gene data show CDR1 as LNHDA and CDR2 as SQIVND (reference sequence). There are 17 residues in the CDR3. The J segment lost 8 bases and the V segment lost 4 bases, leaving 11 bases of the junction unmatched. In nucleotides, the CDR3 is TGTGCCAGTAGTACGGGACAGGGGACCCTATCTGATTCACCCCTCCACTTT. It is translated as CASSTGQGTLSDSPLHF.

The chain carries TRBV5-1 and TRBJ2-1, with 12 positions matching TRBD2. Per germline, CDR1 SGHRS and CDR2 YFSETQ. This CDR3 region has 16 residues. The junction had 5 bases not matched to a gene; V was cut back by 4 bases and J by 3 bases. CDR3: CASSPGLAGSYNEQFF. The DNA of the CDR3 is TGCGCCAGCAGCCCCGGACTAGCGGGGAGCTACAATGAGCAGTTCTTC.

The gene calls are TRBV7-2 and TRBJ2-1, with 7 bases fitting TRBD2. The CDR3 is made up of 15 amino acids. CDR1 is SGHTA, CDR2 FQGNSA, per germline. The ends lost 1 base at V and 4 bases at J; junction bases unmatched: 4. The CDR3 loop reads CASSLVLGLYNEQFF. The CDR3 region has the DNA TGTGCCAGCAGCTTAGTGCTGGGACTATACAATGAGCAGTTCTTC.

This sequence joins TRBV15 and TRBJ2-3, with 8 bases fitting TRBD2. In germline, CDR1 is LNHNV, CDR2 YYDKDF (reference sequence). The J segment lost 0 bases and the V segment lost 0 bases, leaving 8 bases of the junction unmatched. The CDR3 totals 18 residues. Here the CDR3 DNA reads TGTGCCACCAGCAGAGAGGGAGCAGCGGGAGTTAGCACAGATACGCAGTATTTT. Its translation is CATSREGAAGVSTDTQYF.

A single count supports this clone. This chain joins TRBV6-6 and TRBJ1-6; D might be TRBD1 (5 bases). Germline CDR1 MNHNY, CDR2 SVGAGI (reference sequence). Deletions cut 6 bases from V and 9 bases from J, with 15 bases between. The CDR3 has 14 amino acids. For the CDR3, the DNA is TGTGCCAGCAGAAGAGGGGAGGCTTCTTCACCCCTCCACTTT. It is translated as CASRRGEASSPLHF.

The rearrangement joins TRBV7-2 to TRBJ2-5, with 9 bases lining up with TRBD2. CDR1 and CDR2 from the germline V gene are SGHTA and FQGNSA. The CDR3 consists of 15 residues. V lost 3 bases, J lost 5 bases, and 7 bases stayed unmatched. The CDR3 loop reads CASSFVAGVGETQYF. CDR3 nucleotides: TGTGCCAGCAGCTTCGTAGCGGGGGTAGGGGAGACCCAGTACTTC.

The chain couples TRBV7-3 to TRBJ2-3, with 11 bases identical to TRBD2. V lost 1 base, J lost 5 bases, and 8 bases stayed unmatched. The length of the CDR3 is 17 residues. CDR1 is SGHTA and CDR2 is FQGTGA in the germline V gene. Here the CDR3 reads CASSLKAPGLAGDTQYF. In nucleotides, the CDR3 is TGTGCCAGCAGCTTAAAGGCCCCCGGACTAGCGGGAGATACGCAGTATTTT.

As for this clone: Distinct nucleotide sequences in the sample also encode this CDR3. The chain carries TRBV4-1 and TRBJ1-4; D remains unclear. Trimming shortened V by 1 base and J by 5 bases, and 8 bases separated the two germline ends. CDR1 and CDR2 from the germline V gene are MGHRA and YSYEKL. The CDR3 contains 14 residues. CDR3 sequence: CASSQAGGNEKLFF. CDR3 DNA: TGCGCCAGCAGCCAAGCTGGAGGGAATGAAAAACTGTTTTTT.

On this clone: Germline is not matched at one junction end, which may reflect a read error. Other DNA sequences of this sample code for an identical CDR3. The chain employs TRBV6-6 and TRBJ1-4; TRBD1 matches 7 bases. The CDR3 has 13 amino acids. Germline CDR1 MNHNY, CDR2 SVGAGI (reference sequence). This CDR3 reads CASIRGLHEKLFF. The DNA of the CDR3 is TGTGCCAGCATAAGGGGGCTTCATGAAAAACTGTTCTTT.

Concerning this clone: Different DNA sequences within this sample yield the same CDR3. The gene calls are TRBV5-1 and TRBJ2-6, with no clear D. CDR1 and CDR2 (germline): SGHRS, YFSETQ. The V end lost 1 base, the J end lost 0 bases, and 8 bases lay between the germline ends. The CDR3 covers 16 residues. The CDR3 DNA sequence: TGCGCCAGCAGCTTGTCGGGTAGCTCTGGGGCCAACGTCCTGACTTTC. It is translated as CASSLSGSSGANVLTF.

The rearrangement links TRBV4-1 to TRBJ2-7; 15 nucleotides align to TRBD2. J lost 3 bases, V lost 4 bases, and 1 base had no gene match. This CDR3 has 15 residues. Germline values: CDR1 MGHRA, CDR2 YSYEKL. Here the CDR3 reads CASSPGLAGGYEQYF. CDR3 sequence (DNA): TGCGCCAGCAGCCCGGGACTAGCGGGGGGCTACGAGCAGTACTTC.

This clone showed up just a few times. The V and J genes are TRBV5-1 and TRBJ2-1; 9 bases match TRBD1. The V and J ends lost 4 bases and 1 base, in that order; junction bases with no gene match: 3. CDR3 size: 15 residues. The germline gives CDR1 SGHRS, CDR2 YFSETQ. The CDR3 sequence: CASSTDRGSYNEQFF. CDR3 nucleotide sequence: TGCGCCAGCAGCACGGACAGGGGTTCCTACAATGAGCAGTTCTTC.

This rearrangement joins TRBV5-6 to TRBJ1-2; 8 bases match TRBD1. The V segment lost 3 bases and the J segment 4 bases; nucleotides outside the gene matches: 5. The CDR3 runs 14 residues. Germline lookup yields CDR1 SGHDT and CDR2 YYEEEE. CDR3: CASSYRQGTYGYTF. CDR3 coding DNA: TGTGCCAGCAGCTATCGACAGGGGACCTATGGCTACACCTTC.

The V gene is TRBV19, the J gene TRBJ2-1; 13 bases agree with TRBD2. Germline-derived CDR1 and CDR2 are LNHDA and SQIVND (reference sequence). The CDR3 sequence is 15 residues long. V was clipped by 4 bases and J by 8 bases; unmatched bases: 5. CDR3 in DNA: TGTGCCAGTAGTACACTAGCGGGAGGGCGCCATGAGCAGTTCTTC. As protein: CASSTLAGGRHEQFF.

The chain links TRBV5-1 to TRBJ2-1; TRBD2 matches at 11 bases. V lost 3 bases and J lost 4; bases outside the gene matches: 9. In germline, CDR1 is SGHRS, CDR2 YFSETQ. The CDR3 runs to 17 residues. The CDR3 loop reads CASSWHSSSGGYNEQFF. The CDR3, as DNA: TGCGCCAGCAGCTGGCATTCCTCTAGCGGGGGGTACAATGAGCAGTTCTTC.

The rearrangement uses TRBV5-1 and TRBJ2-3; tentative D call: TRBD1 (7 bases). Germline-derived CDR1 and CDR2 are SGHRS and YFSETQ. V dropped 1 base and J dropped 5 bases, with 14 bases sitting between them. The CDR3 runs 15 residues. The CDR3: CASSLSQGGIDTQYF. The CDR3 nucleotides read TGCGCCAGCAGCTTGTCGCAGGGGGGAATAGATACGCAGTATTTT. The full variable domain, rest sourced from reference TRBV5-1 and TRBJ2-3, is KAGVTQTPRYLIKTRGQQVTLSCSPISGHRSVSWYQQTPGQGLQFLFEYFSETQRNKGNFPGRFSGRQFSNSRSEMNVSTLELGDSALYLCASSLSQGGIDTQYFGPGTRLTVL.

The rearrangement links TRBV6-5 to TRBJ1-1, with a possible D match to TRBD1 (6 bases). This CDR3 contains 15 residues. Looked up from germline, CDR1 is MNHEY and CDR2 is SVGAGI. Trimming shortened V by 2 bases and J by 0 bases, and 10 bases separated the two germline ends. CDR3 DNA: TGTGCCAGCAGTTACGGGTGGGGGCTGAACACTGAAGCTTTCTTT. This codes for CASSYGWGLNTEAFF.

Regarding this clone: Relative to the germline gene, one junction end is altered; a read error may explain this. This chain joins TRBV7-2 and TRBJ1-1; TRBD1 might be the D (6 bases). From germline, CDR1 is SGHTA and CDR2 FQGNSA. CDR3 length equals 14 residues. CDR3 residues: CASNLHRADTEAFF. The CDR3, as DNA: TGTGCCAGCAACTTACACAGGGCGGACACTGAAGCTTTCTTT.